These T cell receptor beta chains were read from a single sample in a study of cytomegalovirus exposure and HLA in healthy donors. Only in-frame clones appear in the TCRdb table, and some are missing; sequencing was by immunoSEQ multiplex PCR. Of a few hundred thousand clones in the sample, nearly 80% were seen once. The source material was PBMCs. Receptors were obtained from a man in his late teens or twenties in good health and CMV-seronegative. The CDR3 runs from the conserved cysteine through the conserved F or W. D genes are given only for firm matches. Clone size is stated in some rows and not others, as once, few, many or a class when expanded.

V gene: TRBV29-1; J gene: TRBJ2-1; clone size: .; D gene: .; CDR3 protein: CSVEVSYRYNEQFF; CDR3 DNA: TGCAGCGTTGAAGTTAGCTACCGGTACAATGAGCAGTTCTTC
V gene: TRBV30; J gene: TRBJ2-5; clone size: .; D gene: TRBD2; CDR3 protein: CAWSRGLAGWETQYF; CDR3 DNA: TGTGCCTGGAGCCGGGGACTAGCGGGGTGGGAGACCCAGTACTTC
V gene: TRBV6-4; J gene: TRBJ1-2; clone size: few; D gene: TRBD1; CDR3 protein: CASSVTGTGDGYTF; CDR3 DNA: TGTGCCAGCAGTGTAACTGGGACAGGGGATGGCTACACCTTC
V gene: TRBV6-5; J gene: TRBJ2-1; clone size: .; D gene: .; CDR3 protein: CASRQVGLYNEQFF; CDR3 DNA: TGTGCCAGCAGGCAGGTAGGACTCTACAATGAGCAGTTCTTC
V gene: TRBV4-2; J gene: TRBJ1-3; clone size: once; D gene: .; CDR3 protein: CASSPHGQGRNTIYF; CDR3 DNA: TGTGCCAGCAGCCCCCACGGGCAGGGTCGAAACACCATATATTTT
V gene: TRBV7-2; J gene: TRBJ1-2; clone size: .; D gene: TRBD1; CDR3 protein: CASKTGEYGYTF; CDR3 DNA: TGTGCCAGCAAGACAGGGGAATATGGCTACACCTTC
V gene: TRBV6-1; J gene: TRBJ2-7; clone size: .; D gene: TRBD1; CDR3 protein: CASSVSSGQGAPEQYF; CDR3 DNA: TGTGCCAGCAGTGTCAGCTCGGGACAGGGGGCGCCCGAGCAGTACTTC
V gene: TRBV6-6; J gene: TRBJ1-4; clone size: .; D gene: TRBD1; CDR3 protein: CASSYGGDRAEKLFF; CDR3 DNA: TGTGCCAGCAGTTACGGCGGCGACAGGGCTGAAAAACTGTTTTTT
V gene: TRBV7-2; J gene: TRBJ1-4; clone size: .; D gene: TRBD1; CDR3 protein: CASSLTGGQEKLFF; CDR3 DNA: TGTGCCAGCAGCTTAACAGGGGGCCAAGAAAAACTGTTTTTT
V gene: TRBV6-1; J gene: TRBJ1-5; clone size: few; D gene: .; CDR3 protein: CASSEAPGGVANQPQHF; CDR3 DNA: TGTGCCAGCAGTGAAGCCCCCGGCGGGGTCGCCAATCAGCCCCAGCATTTT
V gene: TRBV14; J gene: TRBJ2-5; clone size: once; D gene: .; CDR3 protein: CASSQLLAGLETQYF; CDR3 DNA: TGTGCCAGCAGCCAACTTTTGGCAGGCCTAGAGACCCAGTACTTC
V gene: TRBV19; J gene: TRBJ2-4; clone size: .; D gene: .; CDR3 protein: CASRLQGMRGDIQYF; CDR3 DNA: TGTGCCAGTAGATTACAGGGGATGCGGGGGGACATTCAGTACTTC
V gene: TRBV4-2; J gene: TRBJ2-5; clone size: .; D gene: TRBD2; CDR3 protein: CASSRTLAGGLTRETQYF; CDR3 DNA: TGTGCCAGCAGCCGCACTCTAGCGGGAGGCCTAACCCGAGAGACCCAGTACTTC
V gene: TRBV4-3; J gene: TRBJ2-5; clone size: .; D gene: .; CDR3 protein: CASSQRAEGVVSQYF; CDR3 DNA: TGCGCCAGCAGCCAACGAGCAGAGGGTGTTGTTTCCCAGTACTTC
V gene: TRBV5-6; J gene: TRBJ2-3; clone size: .; D gene: .; CDR3 protein: CASSLRFQEGAQYF; CDR3 DNA: TGTGCCAGCAGCTTACGCTTTCAGGAAGGTGCGCAGTATTTT
V gene: TRBV7-9; J gene: TRBJ1-1; clone size: .; D gene: .; CDR3 protein: CASSLGQGGLDTEAFF; CDR3 DNA: TGTGCCAGCAGCTTAGGGCAGGGTGGGTTGGACACTGAAGCTTTCTTT
V gene: TRBV6-5; J gene: TRBJ2-5; clone size: .; D gene: TRBD2; CDR3 protein: CASSFRTSGFPETQYF; CDR3 DNA: TGTGCCAGCAGTTTTCGGACTAGCGGGTTCCCAGAGACCCAGTACTTC
V gene: TRBV28; J gene: TRBJ2-7; clone size: .; D gene: TRBD1; CDR3 protein: CASSPGGMGYEQYF; CDR3 DNA: TGTGCCAGCAGTCCAGGGGGCATGGGATACGAGCAGTACTTC
V gene: TRBV5-6; J gene: TRBJ2-4; clone size: .; D gene: .; CDR3 protein: CASSFRGAGKNIQYF; CDR3 DNA: TGTGCCAGCAGCTTCCGTGGGGCAGGGAAAAACATTCAGTACTTC
V gene: TRBV15; J gene: TRBJ2-3; clone size: .; D gene: TRBD2; CDR3 protein: CATSRGEAGGTDTQYF; CDR3 DNA: TGTGCCACCAGCAGAGGGGAAGCGGGGGGCACAGATACGCAGTATTTT
V gene: TRBV6-1; J gene: TRBJ2-7; clone size: few; D gene: .; CDR3 protein: CASSEATGGVYEQYF; CDR3 DNA: TGTGCCAGCAGTGAAGCTACAGGGGGGGTTTACGAGCAGTACTTC
V gene: TRBV4-2; J gene: TRBJ2-1; clone size: .; D gene: TRBD2; CDR3 protein: CASSPLTSGRRGNEQFF; CDR3 DNA: TGTGCCAGCAGCCCTCTTACTAGCGGGAGGAGGGGGAATGAGCAGTTCTTC
V gene: TRBV9; J gene: TRBJ2-1; clone size: .; D gene: .; CDR3 protein: CASRPAVYNEQFF; CDR3 DNA: TGTGCCAGCCGGCCAGCGGTCTACAATGAGCAGTTCTTC
V gene: TRBV5-1; J gene: TRBJ1-5; clone size: few; D gene: TRBD1; CDR3 protein: CASSPSTGPGQPQHF; CDR3 DNA: TGCGCCAGCAGCCCCTCGACAGGGCCAGGGCAGCCCCAGCATTTT
V gene: TRBV28; J gene: TRBJ2-7; clone size: .; D gene: TRBD2; CDR3 protein: CASSTLADPYEQYF; CDR3 DNA: TGTGCCAGCAGTACTCTAGCGGACCCCTACGAGCAGTACTTC
V gene: TRBV27; J gene: TRBJ1-5; clone size: once; D gene: .; CDR3 protein: CASSLQEHQPQHF; CDR3 DNA: TGTGCCAGCAGTTTACAGGAACATCAGCCCCAGCATTTT
V gene: TRBV9; J gene: TRBJ2-1; clone size: .; D gene: TRBD2; CDR3 protein: CASSVGGASGTLSEEQFF; CDR3 DNA: TGTGCCAGCAGCGTAGGTGGGGCTAGCGGGACCCTCTCGGAAGAGCAGTTCTTC
V gene: TRBV6-5; J gene: TRBJ2-1; clone size: .; D gene: .; CDR3 protein: CASSPHRGRYNEQFF; CDR3 DNA: TGTGCCAGCAGTCCCCATAGAGGGAGGTACAATGAGCAGTTCTTC
V gene: TRBV14; J gene: TRBJ2-7; clone size: .; D gene: TRBD1; CDR3 protein: CASSRWTGYEQYF; CDR3 DNA: TGTGCCAGCAGCCGGTGGACAGGGTACGAGCAGTACTTC
V gene: TRBV7-9; J gene: TRBJ1-6; clone size: .; D gene: TRBD1; CDR3 protein: CASSFTGAASPLHF; CDR3 DNA: TGTGCCAGCAGCTTTACAGGGGCGGCTTCACCCCTCCACTTT
V gene: TRBV7-6; J gene: TRBJ2-5; clone size: .; D gene: TRBD2; CDR3 protein: CASSLFSSGRSETQYF; CDR3 DNA: TGTGCCAGCAGCTTATTTTCTAGCGGGAGAAGCGAGACCCAGTACTTC
V gene: TRBV7-3; J gene: TRBJ2-3; clone size: .; D gene: TRBD2; CDR3 protein: CASSLKLAGPTDTQYF; CDR3 DNA: TGTGCCAGCAGCTTAAAACTAGCGGGCCCCACAGATACGCAGTATTTT
V gene: TRBV6-5; J gene: TRBJ2-7; clone size: .; D gene: TRBD1; CDR3 protein: CASPKTGSSSYEQYF; CDR3 DNA: TGTGCCAGCCCAAAGACAGGGTCGAGCTCCTACGAGCAGTACTTC
V gene: TRBV4-2; J gene: TRBJ2-6; clone size: .; D gene: TRBD1; CDR3 protein: CASSRGQGTGGSGANVLTF; CDR3 DNA: TGTGCCAGCAGCCGGGGGCAGGGGACAGGGGGCTCTGGGGCCAACGTCCTGACTTTC
V gene: TRBV7-9; J gene: TRBJ1-5; clone size: once; D gene: .; CDR3 protein: CASSGGYGGNQPQHF; CDR3 DNA: TGTGCCAGCAGCGGGGGGTACGGGGGCAATCAGCCCCAGCATTTT
V gene: TRBV7-2; J gene: TRBJ1-2; clone size: once; D gene: .; CDR3 protein: CASSYLRGQNGYTF; CDR3 DNA: TGTGCCAGCAGCTATCTTCGCGGACAAAATGGCTACACCTTC
V gene: TRBV5-1; J gene: TRBJ2-1; clone size: .; D gene: TRBD2; CDR3 protein: CASSGSGSSYNEQFF; CDR3 DNA: TGCGCCAGCAGCGGTAGCGGGAGCTCCTACAATGAGCAGTTCTTC
V gene: TRBV5-1; J gene: TRBJ2-5; clone size: few; D gene: TRBD2; CDR3 protein: CASSSLAGGNQETQYF; CDR3 DNA: TGCGCCAGCAGCTCGCTAGCGGGGGGCAACCAAGAGACCCAGTACTTC
V gene: TRBV28; J gene: TRBJ2-1; clone size: .; D gene: TRBD2; CDR3 protein: CASTLGGTSGYNEQFF; CDR3 DNA: TGTGCCAGCACCCTGGGGGGGACTAGCGGTTACAATGAGCAGTTCTTC
V gene: TRBV7-2; J gene: TRBJ2-7; clone size: once; D gene: .; CDR3 protein: CASSYGGRKSYEQYF; CDR3 DNA: TGTGCCAGCAGCTACGGAGGGCGTAAATCCTACGAGCAGTACTTC
V gene: TRBV7-2; J gene: TRBJ2-1; clone size: few; D gene: .; CDR3 protein: CASSGMLGSYNEQFF; CDR3 DNA: TGTGCCAGCAGCGGAATGCTAGGCTCCTACAATGAGCAGTTCTTC